The present TCR beta chain was sequenced within a study of molecular identifiers for immune sequencing clone quantification. TCRdb reprocessed the PCR reads via MiXCR and lists one record per CDR3 protein. The table lists approximately 500,000 distinct CDR3 sequences, roughly 24% of them singletons, with roughly 0.79% in the top ten. On this clonotype: A much more abundant neighbour one base away suggests this may be a read error.

Material: naive CD8+ T cells from blood, with Jurkat cell RNA spiked in. Subset of the sample: FACS-sorted CD8+CD4-CCR7+CD45RA+ naive T cells. The TCR was taken from a human donor in good health. Some libraries in this study had Jurkat cell RNA spiked in.

The chain's CDR3 is CACSEAPGGYNQPQHF. CDR3 DNA: TGTGCCTGCAGTGAAGCTCCAGGGGGCTACAATCAGCCCCAGCATTTT. The chain is built from TRBV2 and TRBJ1-5; 8 nucleotides agree with TRBD1. This CDR3 region has 16 residues. CDR1 SNHLY and CDR2 FYNNEI come from the germline V gene.